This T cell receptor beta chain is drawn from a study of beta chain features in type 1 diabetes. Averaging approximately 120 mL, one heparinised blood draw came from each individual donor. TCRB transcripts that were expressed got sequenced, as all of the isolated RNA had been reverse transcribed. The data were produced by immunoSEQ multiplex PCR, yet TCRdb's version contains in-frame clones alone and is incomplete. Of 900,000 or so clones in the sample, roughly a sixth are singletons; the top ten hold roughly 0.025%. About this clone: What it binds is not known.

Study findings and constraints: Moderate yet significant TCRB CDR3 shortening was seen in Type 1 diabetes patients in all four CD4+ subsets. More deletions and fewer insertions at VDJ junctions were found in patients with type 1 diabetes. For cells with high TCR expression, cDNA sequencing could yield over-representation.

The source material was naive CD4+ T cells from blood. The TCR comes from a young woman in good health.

The CDR3 region is CASSPPASGANVLTF. The CDR3 DNA reads TGTGCCAGCAGCCCCCCGGCATCTGGGGCCAACGTCCTGACTTTC. V is TRBV11-2 and J is TRBJ2-6; D gene unclear. The CDR3 spans 15 residues. V gave up 5 bases and J gave up 1 base, with 9 bases separating them. Germline V gene data show CDR1 as SGHAT and CDR2 as FQNNGV. The whole variable domain, filled in from reference TRBV11-2 and TRBJ2-6, reads EAGVAQSPRYKIIEKRQSVAFWCNPISGHATLYWYQQILGQGPKLLIQFQNNGVVDDSQLPKDRFSAERLKGVDSTLKIQPAKLEDSAVYLCASSPPASGANVLTFGAGSRLTVL.